The 21 T cell receptor beta chains in this list originate from one sample, sequenced in a study of graft-versus-host responses after intestinal transplantation. Intraepithelial plus lamina propria lymphocytes were released by processing graft tissue. Some clones are missing from TCRdb's copy, which holds only in-frame ones; the method was immunoSEQ multiplex PCR. This sample has some 15,000 clones; roughly 60% occur once, and the top ten carry roughly 13%. The sample consisted of ileum tissue, taken 524 days after transplant. These receptors were taken from a human patient who received an intestinal transplant, so some T cells may come from the graft donor.

This clone is medium-sized within its sample. The rearrangement links TRBV4-3 to TRBJ1-4; tentatively, D is TRBD1 (6 bases). The V gene's germline CDR1 is LGHNA and CDR2 YSLEER. The CDR3 extends over 18 amino acids. The germline V and J ends were trimmed by 2 bases and 0 bases, with 16 bases remaining between them. This chain's CDR3 is CASSQWSRGSATNEKLFF. The CDR3 DNA is TGCGCCAGCAGCCAATGGTCCAGGGGCTCTGCAACTAATGAAAAACTGTTTTTT.

The rearrangement links TRBV4-3 to TRBJ1-2; D is unresolved. The CDR3 totals 13 residues. V dropped 3 bases and J dropped 6 bases, with 11 bases sitting between them. Germline V gene lookup returns CDR1 LGHNA and CDR2 YSLEER. In nucleotides, the CDR3 is TGCGCCAGCAGCCAGTTATTTGAGAATGGCTACACCTTC. Amino acid sequence: CASSQLFENGYTF.

The chain links TRBV5-1 to TRBJ2-5; D gene unclear. This CDR3 contains 14 residues. The ends were cut back, 4 bases at V and 3 bases at J, with 13 bases in the middle. Germline CDR1 and CDR2: SGHRS and YFSETQ. The CDR3: CASSLSATKETQYF. The CDR3 DNA sequence: TGCGCCAGCAGCCTATCGGCCACTAAAGAGACCCAGTACTTC.

This clone was recorded a few times. This chain links TRBV7-2 with TRBJ2-3; D remains ambiguous. Trimming stripped 2 bases from V and 2 bases from J, with 8 bases between. Germline CDR1 SGHTA, CDR2 FQGNSA. This CDR3 contains 14 residues. The CDR3 DNA is TGTGCCAGCAGCTTACTACAGTACACAGATACGCAGTATTTT. This encodes CASSLLQYTDTQYF.

A few counts support this clone. CDR3 residues: CASRRQVNTEAFF. In DNA form, the CDR3 reads TGCGCCAGCAGGAGACAGGTGAACACTGAAGCTTTCTTT. The V and J genes are TRBV10-2 and TRBJ1-1, with a tentative D call TRBD1 (6 bases). CDR1 and CDR2 from the germline V gene are WSHSY and SAAADI. The CDR3 is 13 residues long. V shed 6 bases and J shed 0 bases, with 8 bases lying between them.

The genes are TRBV5-5 and TRBJ2-7; D unresolved. Trimming took off 4 bases at V and 5 bases at J, with 19 bases between the two ends. This CDR3 has 15 residues. Germline V gives CDR1 SGHKS, CDR2 YYEKEE (reference sequence). This CDR3 is CASSIPASSIDEQYF. CDR3 DNA: TGTGCCAGCAGCATTCCGGCTAGTTCGATCGACGAGCAGTACTTC.

The chain carries TRBV10-3 and TRBJ2-5, with 8 positions matching TRBD1. TRBJ2-7 explains the end of the DNA better; the J call may be wrong. CDR3 size: 12 residues. Germline-derived CDR1 and CDR2 are ENHRY and SYGVKD. The CDR3 is CAIQGETYEQYF. The CDR3 coding sequence is TGTGCCATACAGGGGGAGACCTACGAGCAGTACTTC.

The rearrangement joins TRBV7-2 to TRBJ2-1; 12 bases map to TRBD2. CDR3 length: 17 amino acids. CDR1 and CDR2 from the germline V gene are SGHTA and FQGNSA. The ends lost 2 bases at V and 0 bases at J; junction bases unmatched: 2. CDR3 loop: CASSLPSGGGSYNEQFF. In DNA form, the CDR3 reads TGTGCCAGCAGCTTACCTAGCGGGGGGGGCTCCTACAATGAGCAGTTCTTC.

This chain connects TRBV6-6 to TRBJ2-5; 8 bases agree with TRBD2. V shed 6 bases and J 2 bases; nucleotides not matched to a gene: 5. The CDR3 spans 14 residues. Germline values: CDR1 MNHNY, CDR2 SVGAGI (reference sequence). The CDR3 sequence is CASRTGGSQETQYF. CDR3 nucleotides: TGTGCCAGCAGAACGGGGGGGTCACAAGAGACCCAGTACTTC.

This clone was detected a few times. The genes are TRBV19 and TRBJ1-1, with 9 positions matching TRBD1. Losses at the gene ends were 8 bases for V and 8 bases for J; bases not matched to a gene: 12. Germline V lookup: CDR1 LNHDA, CDR2 SQIVND (reference sequence). The CDR3 sequence is 14 residues long. The CDR3 is CASSQSWDRAEAFF. The CDR3, as DNA: TGTGCCAGTTCCCAATCCTGGGACAGGGCCGAAGCTTTCTTT.

J is TRBJ1-1 and V is TRBV20-1; maybe TRBD1 (5 bases). The V gene's germline CDR1 is DFQATT and CDR2 SNEGSKA (reference sequence). Trimming removed 5 bases at V and 7 bases at J, with 11 bases between. The CDR3 covers 11 residues. The CDR3 bases are TGCAGTGCTCGTCACCAGGGTGAAGCTTTCTTT. It yields the protein CSARHQGEAFF.

This clone was detected only a few times. The CDR3 bases are TGTGCCAGCAGCCGGGCGGGCGGGGGCGTAACCGGGGAGCTGTTTTTT. Translated: CASSRAGGGVTGELFF. This sequence joins TRBV5-6 and TRBJ2-2; weak D call: TRBD2 (7 bases). CDR1 is SGHDT and CDR2 is YYEEEE in the germline V gene. V shed 4 bases and J shed 5 bases, with 18 bases lying between them. The CDR3 sequence is 16 residues long.

The chain combines TRBV5-8 with TRBJ2-5; D not certain. CDR1 is SGHTS, CDR2 YDEGEE, per germline. This CDR3 has 14 residues. Deletions cut 0 bases from V and 2 bases from J, with 8 bases between. CDR3 in DNA: TGTGCCAGCAGCTTGGACAGTGATCAAGAGACCCAGTACTTC. Amino acids: CASSLDSDQETQYF.

V and J are TRBV18 and TRBJ2-5; 7 bases line up with TRBD2. Germline loops: CDR1 KGHSH, CDR2 LQKENI. The CDR3 length is 14 residues. The V and J ends lost 6 bases and 5 bases, in that order; junction bases with no gene match: 9. The CDR3 DNA reads as TGTGCCAGCTCCAGTGGACTAGGAGGGGAGACCCAGTACTTC. Translation: CASSSGLGGETQYF. The full variable domain, with the rest looked up from reference TRBV18 and TRBJ2-5, is NAGVMQNPRHLVRRRGQEARLRCSPMKGHSHVYWYRQLPEEGLKFMVYLQKENIIDESGMPKERFSAEFPKEGPSILRIQQVVRGDSAAYFCASSSGLGGETQYFGPGTRLLVL.

This clone was seen more than once but under ten times. The chain combines TRBV12-5 with TRBJ2-3; perhaps TRBD1 as D (5 bases). This CDR3 spans 17 amino acids. Germline V gives CDR1 LGHNT, CDR2 FRNRAP. The germline V and J ends were trimmed by 1 base and 2 bases, with 16 bases remaining between them. CDR3 protein: CASGLAGRGTHTDTQYF. The CDR3 nucleotides read TGTGCTAGTGGTTTGGCCGGTAGGGGTACTCACACAGATACGCAGTATTTT.

The V gene is TRBV5-1, the J gene TRBJ1-2, with D perhaps TRBD1 (6 bases). Germline V lookup: CDR1 SGHRS, CDR2 YFSETQ. The length of the CDR3 is 14 residues. Trimming removed 1 base at V and 4 bases at J, with 11 bases between. This chain's CDR3 is CASSLTSGVYGYTF. Here the CDR3 DNA reads TGCGCCAGCAGCTTGACTTCAGGGGTCTATGGCTACACCTTC.

This clone occurred once. The chain couples TRBV10-2 to TRBJ1-5, with D possibly matching TRBD1 (6 bases). This CDR3 has 17 residues. Germline CDR1 WSHSY, CDR2 SAAADI. Between the trimmed V and J ends, which lost 3 bases and 3 bases, there was a span of 18 bases. In DNA, the CDR3 is TGCGCCAGCAGTGAAGGACCTCAGGGGAAGATCAATCAGCCCCAGCATTTT. It codes for CASSEGPQGKINQPQHF.

The genes are TRBV6-6 and TRBJ1-2, with D possibly matching TRBD1 (5 bases). Germline CDR1 MNHNY, CDR2 SVGAGI (reference sequence). Trimming took 5 bases from V and 6 from J, leaving 10 bases between them. The CDR3 runs 12 residues. CDR3 residues: CASSLTGDGYTF. The CDR3 DNA follows: TGTGCCAGCAGTCTTACAGGCGATGGCTACACCTTC.

With regard to this clone: A read error may account for a junction end that differs from germline. The genes are TRBV27 and TRBJ1-6; 8 bases are a match to TRBD1. Germline CDR1 reads MNHEY; CDR2 reads SMNVEV (reference sequence). This CDR3 has 16 amino acids. Here the CDR3 DNA reads TGTGCCAGCAGTTCCAACTCCAGGGGGCCATATTCACCCTTCCACTTT. Protein product: CASSSNSRGPYSPFHF.

This clone was counted a few times. This chain joins TRBV19 and TRBJ1-5; 9 bases are a match to TRBD1. Germline CDR1 and CDR2: LNHDA and SQIVND (reference sequence). The CDR3 loop spans 21 amino acids. The ends lost 6 bases at V and 0 bases at J; junction bases unmatched: 21. CDR3 protein: CASSLGQGRFWNSYSNQPQHF. Here the CDR3 DNA reads TGTGCCAGTAGCCTCGGACAGGGGCGATTTTGGAATTCGTATAGCAATCAGCCCCAGCATTTT.

The rearrangement joins TRBV25-1 to TRBJ1-2; 7 positions match TRBD1. Per the germline V gene, CDR1 is MGHDK and CDR2 is SYGVNS. The CDR3 runs 18 residues. V was pared by 2 bases and J by 6 bases, with 18 bases of the junction left unmatched. CDR3 coding DNA: TGTGCCAGCAGTGAACCGTGGATCTACAGGGGAGGAGGGGATGGCTACACCTTC. Protein product: CASSEPWIYRGGGDGYTF.